This TCR beta chain appears in the sequencing data of a study of cytomegalovirus exposure and HLA in healthy donors. The PCR had 60 Vbeta and 13 Jbeta primers. Libraries were prepared by immunoSEQ multiplex PCR; TCRdb keeps only in-frame clonotypes and omits some of them. The sample carries 140,000 or so clones, nearly 80% recorded once. The CDR3 is 16 amino acids. V dropped 7 bases and J dropped 0 bases, with 16 bases sitting between them. In germline, CDR1 is WNHNN, CDR2 SYGVQD (reference sequence). The J gene is TRBJ1-5, the V gene TRBV10-1, with D maybe TRBD1 (5 bases). The sequence was collected from a woman aged 25 to 39 in good health and CMV-seronegative. Sequencing used PBMCs. CDR3 nucleotide sequence: TGCGCCAGCAAATGGTACCAGGGTCGTAGCAATCAGCCCCAGCATTTT. Protein product: CASKWYQGRSNQPQHF.